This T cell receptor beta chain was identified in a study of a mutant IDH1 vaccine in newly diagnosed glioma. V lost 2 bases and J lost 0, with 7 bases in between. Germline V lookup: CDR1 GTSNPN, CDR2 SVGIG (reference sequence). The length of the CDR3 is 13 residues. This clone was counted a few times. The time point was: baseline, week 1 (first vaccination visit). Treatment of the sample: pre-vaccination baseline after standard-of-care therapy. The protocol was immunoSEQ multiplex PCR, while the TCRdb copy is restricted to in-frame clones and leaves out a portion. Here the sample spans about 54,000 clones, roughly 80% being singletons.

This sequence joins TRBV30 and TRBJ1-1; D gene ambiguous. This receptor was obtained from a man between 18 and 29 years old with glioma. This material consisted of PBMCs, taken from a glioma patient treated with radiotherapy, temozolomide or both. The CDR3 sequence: CAWSSGMNTEAFF. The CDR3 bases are TGTGCCTGGAGTAGTGGAATGAACACTGAAGCTTTCTTT.